The 29 T cell receptor beta chains in this list originate from one sample, sequenced in a study of T cell repertoires in cytomegalovirus infection. TCRdb re-derived calls from the reads in MiXCR, one entry per CDR3 protein. The data hold around 570,000 distinct CDR3 sequences, with approximately 40% observed a single time. No antigen has been assigned to these receptors. The specimen was cultured PBMCs, collected from culture after CMV antigen stimulation. Every receptor here comes from a human donor in good health (CMV status not recorded). Some clones in this sample may be carry-over from other donors' samples.

This clonotype was seen only a few times. The chain couples TRBV7-8 to TRBJ1-2; D is ambiguous. V lost 1 base to trimming and J lost 4 bases, with 10 bases between them. The CDR3 spans 14 residues. Germline V gene sequence: CDR1 SGHVS, CDR2 FQNEAQ. CDR3 region: CASSLGHDTYGYTF. Here the CDR3 DNA reads TGTGCCAGCAGCTTAGGACACGACACCTATGGCTACACCTTC.

This clonotype was seen more than once but under ten times. The V call is TRBV27, the J call TRBJ2-7; D is undetermined. This CDR3 has 14 amino acids. Looked up from germline, CDR1 is MNHEY and CDR2 is SMNVEV (reference sequence). Trimming took off 3 bases at V and 7 bases at J, with 16 bases between the two ends. The CDR3 protein is CASSLGTGHGEQYF. CDR3 nucleotides: TGTGCCAGCAGTTTGGGTACGGGCCACGGGGAGCAGTACTTC.

CDR3 nucleotide sequence: TGTGCCATCAGTGTGAGGGACAGGCCGGAGGGCTACACCTTC. Translation gives CAISVRDRPEGYTF. The chain recombines TRBV10-3 with TRBJ1-2; 8 bases map to TRBD1. V trimming: 4 bases; J trimming: 8 bases; junction bases outside the gene matches: 9. CDR1 and CDR2 from the germline V gene are ENHRY and SYGVKD. The CDR3 length is 14 residues.

The chain combines TRBV7-2 with TRBJ1-5; D is perhaps TRBD1 (5 bases). This CDR3 region has 14 residues. The ends were cut back, 5 bases at V and 3 bases at J, with 11 bases in the middle. Germline loops: CDR1 SGHTA, CDR2 FQGNSA. The CDR3 reads CASSRGTNNQPQHF. CDR3 nucleotide sequence: TGTGCCAGCAGCCGGGGGACCAACAATCAGCCCCAGCATTTT. Based on the CDR3 plus reference TRBV7-2 and TRBJ1-5, the full variable domain is GAGVSQSPSNKVTEKGKDVELRCDPISGHTALYWYRQSLGQGLEFLIYFQGNSAPDKSGLPSDRFSAERTGGSVSTLTIQRTQQEDSAVYLCASSRGTNNQPQHFGDGTRLSIL.

This rearrangement joins TRBV28 to TRBJ1-2, with a weak D call TRBD1 (5 bases). The V end was cut by 7 bases, the J end by 8 bases, with 17 bases between. Germline CDR1 and CDR2: MDHEN and SYDVKM. This CDR3 has 13 residues. The CDR3 protein is CASNDRALGGYTF. The CDR3 DNA reads as TGTGCCAGCAACGACAGAGCCCTGGGCGGCTACACCTTC.

The chain recombines TRBV19 with TRBJ2-7; no reliable D call. There are 12 residues in the CDR3. From germline, CDR1 is LNHDA and CDR2 SQIVND (reference sequence). V was clipped by 4 bases and J by 6 bases, with 10 bases between them. The CDR3 sequence is CASSTGVSEQYF. CDR3 nucleotide sequence: TGTGCCAGTAGTACGGGTGTCTCCGAGCAGTACTTC. Full variable domain (outside the CDR3, taken from reference TRBV19 and TRBJ2-7): DGGITQSPKYLFRKEGQNVTLSCEQNLNHDAMYWYRQDPGQGLRLIYYSQIVNDFQKGDIAEGYSVSREKKESFPLTVTSAQKNPTAFYLCASSTGVSEQYFGPGTRLTVT.

This clonotype was counted at least ten times. J is TRBJ2-7 and V is TRBV7-8; TRBD2 might be the D (5 bases). V lost 0 bases and J lost 1, with 16 bases in between. The CDR3 has 17 residues. Germline CDR1 reads SGHVS; CDR2 reads FQNEAQ. CDR3 DNA sequence: TGTGCCAGCAGCTTAGCGCGGGCGGGCGGAGCGTCCTACGAGCAGTACTTC. Encoded protein: CASSLARAGGASYEQYF.

This clonotype showed up just once. This chain links TRBV20-1 with TRBJ2-3; 8 nucleotides line up with TRBD1. The ends lost 0 bases at V and 7 bases at J; junction bases unmatched: 15. Germline loops: CDR1 DFQATT, CDR2 SNEGSKA (reference sequence). The CDR3 runs to 17 residues. DNA of the CDR3: TGCAGTGCTAGAGATATCGGCAGGGGGCTACCGTCGCATACGCAGTATTTT. This gives the protein CSARDIGRGLPSHTQYF.

The chain recombines TRBV7-9 with TRBJ1-1; D uncertain. V was trimmed by 5 bases and J by 2 bases, leaving 12 bases between them. The CDR3 sequence is 14 residues long. CDR1 SEHNR and CDR2 FQNEAQ come from the germline V gene (reference sequence). CDR3 amino acids: CASSLSGINTEAFF. The CDR3 bases are TGTGCCAGCAGCCTCTCAGGCATTAACACTGAAGCTTTCTTT.

The table lists this clonotype with a few counts. The chain recombines TRBV7-2 with TRBJ1-1, with TRBD1 matching 10 bases. The trim removed 5 bases at V and 1 base at J, leaving 10 bases unmatched. The germline CDR1 and CDR2 sequences are SGHTA and FQGNSA. This CDR3 contains 17 residues. As DNA, the CDR3 is TGTGCCAGCAGCGACTTCCGGCGGACAGGGGGGAACACTGAAGCTTTCTTT. Protein: CASSDFRRTGGNTEAFF.

This chain's CDR3 is CASRLSGGSGNTIYF. The CDR3 coding sequence is TGTGCCAGCAGACTAAGTGGGGGATCTGGAAACACCATATATTTT. This chain links TRBV7-9 with TRBJ1-3; D possibly corresponds to TRBD1 (5 bases). V was pared by 6 bases and J by 1 base, with 13 bases between. CDR1 and CDR2 (germline): SEHNR, FQNEAQ (reference sequence). This CDR3 has 15 amino acids.

The chain is built from TRBV7-2 and TRBJ2-2; 15 bases agree with TRBD2. The CDR3 is 17 residues long. From germline, CDR1 is SGHTA and CDR2 FQGNSA. V gave up 2 bases and J gave up 4 bases; unmatched junction bases: 2. The CDR3 DNA follows: TGTGCCAGCAGCTTACGGACTAGCGGGGGGGGCACCGGGGAGCTGTTTTTT. Translation gives CASSLRTSGGGTGELFF.

This clonotype was picked up a small number of times. The J gene is TRBJ2-2, the V gene TRBV7-6; D ambiguous. The CDR3 runs 14 residues. The germline V and J ends were trimmed by 5 bases and 2 bases, with 9 bases remaining between them. CDR1 and CDR2 from the germline V gene are SGHVS and FNYEAQ. The CDR3 DNA is TGTGCCAGCAGCCGTACACATAACACCGGGGAGCTGTTTTTT. Residues: CASSRTHNTGELFF.

This chain links TRBV7-2 with TRBJ1-6; D ambiguous. Germline-derived CDR1 and CDR2 are SGHTA and FQGNSA. The CDR3 is made up of 16 amino acids. V was trimmed by 1 base and J by 2 bases, leaving 9 bases between them. In DNA form, the CDR3 reads TGTGCCAGCAGCTTAGATCCAGGTGCCTATAATTCACCCCTCCACTTT. This encodes CASSLDPGAYNSPLHF. Full variable domain (missing parts from reference TRBV7-2 and TRBJ1-6): GAGVSQSPSNKVTEKGKDVELRCDPISGHTALYWYRQSLGQGLEFLIYFQGNSAPDKSGLPSDRFSAERTGGSVSTLTIQRTQQEDSAVYLCASSLDPGAYNSPLHFGNGTRLTVT.

This clonotype was observed a handful of times. The rearrangement uses TRBV12-3 or TRBV12-4 and TRBJ1-3; no clear D. The CDR3 is made up of 9 amino acids. The ends were cut back, 6 bases at V and 8 bases at J, with 2 bases in the middle. CDR3 in amino acids: CASSHTIYF. The CDR3, as DNA: TGTGCCAGCAGCCACACCATATATTTT.

This clonotype was seen only a few times. The chain carries TRBV6-1 and TRBJ1-2; TRBD1 is a possible D gene (5 bases). The CDR3 has 14 residues. Trimming shortened V by 6 bases and J by 2 bases, and 13 bases separated the two germline ends. Germline CDR1 reads MNHNS; CDR2 reads SASEGT. The CDR3 DNA reads as TGTGCCAGCAGGGGGACCCGAGGGAACTATGGCTACACCTTC. Translation gives CASRGTRGNYGYTF.

The rearrangement joins TRBV5-1 to TRBJ2-3; tentative D call: TRBD1 (6 bases). The CDR3 sequence is 15 residues long. The germline V gene has CDR1 SGHRS and CDR2 YFSETQ. Trimming cost V 0 bases and J 5 bases, with 13 bases left between them. CDR3 nucleotide sequence: TGCGCCAGCAGCTTGGAAGGGGGAGTCGGAGATACGCAGTATTTT. Amino acids: CASSLEGGVGDTQYF.

The rearrangement links TRBV10-2 to TRBJ2-7; TRBD2 aligns across 12 bases. Germline V gives CDR1 WSHSY, CDR2 SAAADI. The CDR3 length is 14 residues. Trimming removed 9 bases from V and 2 bases from J; junction bases left unmatched: 5. CDR3 nucleotide sequence: TGCGCCAGTCAAGGACTAGCGGGACCCTACGAGCAGTACTTC. As protein: CASQGLAGPYEQYF.

The V gene is TRBV4-1, the J gene TRBJ1-5, with D tentatively TRBD1 (5 bases). Looked up from germline, CDR1 is MGHRA and CDR2 is YSYEKL. V lost 5 bases and J 5 bases, leaving 10 bases between the germline ends. CDR3 size: 13 residues. The CDR3 protein is CASSIQGHQPQHF. The DNA for the CDR3 is TGCGCCAGCAGCATCCAGGGTCATCAGCCCCAGCATTTT.

As concerns this clonotype: In this CDR3 the conserved last residue, phenylalanine or tryptophan, is missing, so a read error is likely. The chain recombines TRBV11-1 with TRBJ2-6; unclear D gene. Germline V gene data show CDR1 as SGHAT and CDR2 as FQDESV (reference sequence). Between the trimmed V and J ends, which lost 2 bases and 0 bases, there was a span of 2 bases. The CDR3 has 14 amino acids. CDR3 sequence reads: CASSLNSGANVLTS. The DNA of the CDR3 is TGTGCCAGCAGCTTAAACTCTGGGGCCAACGTCCTGACTTCC.

The rearrangement joins TRBV4-1 to TRBJ1-1; no clear D gene. Germline CDR1 is MGHRA and CDR2 is YSYEKL. Trimming cost V 0 bases and J 3 bases, with 14 bases left between them. This CDR3 has 16 residues. The CDR3 DNA reads as TGCGCCAGCAGCCAAGATCTAGGCCAGAGACACACTGAAGCTTTCTTT. This encodes CASSQDLGQRHTEAFF.

The rearrangement uses TRBV6-2 or TRBV6-3 and TRBJ2-7; D ambiguous. CDR3 length: 15 amino acids. Trimming removed 6 bases at V and 2 bases at J, with 17 bases between. CDR1 MNHEY and CDR2 SVGEGT come from the germline V gene. CDR3 nucleotides: TGTGCCAGCAGCCCCCGGACCGAAGAGGCCTACGAGCAGTACTTC. Its translation is CASSPRTEEAYEQYF.

Notes on this clonotype: One base away lies a much larger clone, so this may be a sequencing read error. In this CDR3 the conserved last residue, phenylalanine or tryptophan, is missing, so a read error is likely. This sequence joins TRBV7-2 and TRBJ2-1; D not certain. CDR1 and CDR2 (germline): SGHTA, FQGNSA. The CDR3 extends over 14 amino acids. Trimming took 5 bases from V and 5 from J, leaving 13 bases between them. The CDR3 DNA reads TGTGCCAGCAGCCTAGTTCGCGGCGACAATGAGCAGTTCTGC. Residues: CASSLVRGDNEQFC.

This clonotype was counted a few times. The chain is built from TRBV24-1 and TRBJ1-5; possible D gene TRBD1, 6 bases. The CDR3 runs to 12 residues. Germline V gene sequence: CDR1 KGHDR, CDR2 SFDVKD. V shed 5 bases and J shed 7 bases, with 8 bases lying between them. CDR3 sequence reads: CATSAGDQPQHF. DNA of the CDR3: TGTGCCACCAGTGCAGGGGACCAGCCCCAGCATTTT.

The CDR3 is CASSVTSQSSYEQYF. The DNA of the CDR3 is TGCGCCAGCAGCGTTACTAGCCAGAGCTCCTACGAGCAGTACTTC. The chain has TRBV5-1 and TRBJ2-7; TRBD2 is a possible D gene (6 bases). V was pared by 4 bases and J by 0 bases, with 14 bases between. The germline CDR1 and CDR2 sequences are SGHRS and YFSETQ. CDR3 length equals 15 residues.

The chain links TRBV6-1 to TRBJ2-7; D gene ambiguous. The CDR3 runs 8 residues. Germline-derived CDR1 and CDR2 are MNHNS and SASEGT. The V and J ends lost 5 bases and 10 bases respectively, with 3 bases between them. The CDR3 DNA is TGTGCCAGCAGTTCCCAGTACTTC. This codes for CASSSQYF.

V is TRBV6-5 and J is TRBJ2-5, with 9 bases identical to TRBD2. The CDR3 runs 17 residues. Germline trimming cut 2 bases from V and 5 bases from J; bases unmatched to any gene: 12. CDR1 and CDR2 from the germline V gene are MNHEY and SVGAGI. Here the CDR3 DNA reads TGTGCCAGCAGTTACCGGGCTAGCGGGAATTTTGGGGAGACCCAGTACTTC. It encodes CASSYRASGNFGETQYF.

This clonotype was detected only a few times. The V gene is TRBV7-9, the J gene TRBJ2-1, with 11 bases fitting TRBD2. Germline V lookup: CDR1 SEHNR, CDR2 FQNEAQ (reference sequence). V lost 5 bases and J lost 10; bases outside the gene matches: 13. The CDR3 consists of 16 residues. For the CDR3, the DNA is TGTGCCAGCAGCCGCACCGGGACTAGCGGCTATGGGGAGCAGTTCTTC. Protein sequence: CASSRTGTSGYGEQFF.

CDR3 in DNA: TGTGCCACCAGCAGTCCCGGGACTAGTCTCCAAGAGACCCAGTACTTC. Its translation: CATSSPGTSLQETQYF. This sequence joins TRBV15 and TRBJ2-5, with 8 bases lining up with TRBD2. The CDR3 spans 16 residues. The J segment lost 1 base and the V segment lost 3 bases, leaving 7 bases of the junction unmatched. Germline-derived CDR1 and CDR2 are LNHNV and YYDKDF (reference sequence).